The source of this T cell receptor beta chain is a study of blood T cell repertoires in COVID-19. TCRdb's copy holds only in-frame clones and misses some; the assay was immunoSEQ multiplex PCR. The sample lists over 300,000 clones, about 90% seen once, with about 7% in the top ten. The CDR3 runs 17 residues. V lost 0 bases and J 4 bases, leaving 19 bases between the germline ends. The germline V gene encodes CDR1 MNHEY and CDR2 SVGEGT. The V call is TRBV6-2 or TRBV6-3, the J call TRBJ2-7; D is perhaps TRBD2 (6 bases). The sequenced sample was peripheral blood. The TCR was taken from a man aged 18 to 30 with active or convalescent COVID-19. CDR3 loop: CASSYSLGGRKIYEQYF. Here the CDR3 DNA reads TGTGCCAGCAGTTACTCACTCGGGGGACGAAAAATTTACGAGCAGTACTTC.